A single sample gave rise to the 8 T cell receptor beta chains below, sequenced in a study of Tregs in tolerant kidney transplant recipients. The nonmyeloablative bone marrow transplants came from related graft donors, with transient mixed chimerism. Assay used: immunoSEQ multiplex PCR; TCRdb lists only in-frame clones, some missing. This sample's table reports tens of thousands of clones. Sequencing used CD4+ T cells from blood (PBMCs), obtained 24 months after the transplant. The origin of the receptors is a human patient who received a combined kidney and bone marrow transplant. Certain T cells may be donor cells from the graft.

On this clone itself: The sequenced fragment ends 3 residues before the CDR3 boundary, so the rest is inferred from the germline J gene. The rearrangement links TRBV7-2 to TRBJ1-3, with unresolved D. The CDR3 consists of 13 residues. Between the trimmed V and J ends, which lost 6 bases and 2 bases, there was a span of 8 bases. Per germline, CDR1 SGHTA and CDR2 FQGNSA. The CDR3 spells CASSSRTGNTIYF. The sequenced CDR3 bases are TGTGCCAGCAGTTCCAGGACTGGAAACACC.

About this clone: The read comes to an end 3 residues before the CDR3 does, leaving the germline J gene to fill in the end. The chain employs TRBV10-2 and TRBJ1-1; no reliable D call. V dropped 7 bases and J dropped 2 bases, with 14 bases sitting between them. This CDR3 has 14 amino acids. CDR1 and CDR2 (germline): WSHSY, SAAADI. The CDR3 DNA, read in part, is TGCGCCAGCAAGGAATCCAGGTCAAACACTGAA. Protein sequence: CASKESRSNTE. The whole CDR3 protein is CASKESRSNTEAFF.

Notes on this clone: The read finishes 3 residues shy of the CDR3 end, and the germline J gene is used to complete it. The chain combines TRBV5-1 with TRBJ2-1, with 11 positions matching TRBD2. CDR1 is SGHRS, CDR2 YFSETQ, per germline. The CDR3 spans 15 residues. V lost 0 bases, J lost 8 bases, and 4 bases stayed unmatched. This chain's CDR3 is CASSLVAGGPDEQFF. Incomplete CDR3 DNA: TGCGCCAGCAGCTTGGTAGCGGGAGGGCCGGATGAG. The entire variable domain, with the rest obtained from reference TRBV5-1 and TRBJ2-1, is as follows: KAGVTQTPRYLIKTRGQQVTLSCSPISGHRSVSWYQQTPGQGLQFLFEYFSETQRNKGNFPGRFSGRQFSNSRSEMNVSTLELGDSALYLCASSLVAGGPDEQFFGPGTRLTVL.

Comment on this clone: The read terminates 3 residues ahead of where the CDR3 ends, so the germline J gene completes it. The genes are TRBV5-1 and TRBJ1-1, with D perhaps TRBD1 (6 bases). CDR3 length: 12 residues. Germline V CDR1 and CDR2: SGHRS, YFSETQ. Trimming cost V 4 bases and J 4 bases, with 8 bases left between them. Partial CDR3 DNA: TGCGCCAGCAGCAGGGACACCACTGAA. This sequence encodes CASSRDTTE. Given in full, the CDR3 is CASSRDTTEAFF.

Comments on this clone: The missing CDR3 end, 3 residues past where the read stops, is filled in from the germline J gene. The chain links TRBV20-1 to TRBJ2-1; D may be TRBD2 (6 bases). Trimming cost V 6 bases and J 6 bases, with 24 bases left between them. Germline V gene lookup returns CDR1 DFQATT and CDR2 SNEGSKA (reference sequence). The CDR3 has 16 amino acids. CDR3 in amino acids: CSAVPLARGHINEQFF. The part of the CDR3 DNA that was read is TGCAGTGCAGTTCCCTTGGCGCGGGGTCATATCAATGAG.

Comments on this clone: The read comes to an end 3 residues before the CDR3 does, leaving the germline J gene to fill in the end. The chain employs TRBV4-1 and TRBJ2-7, with 9 bases lining up with TRBD1. The germline CDR1 and CDR2 sequences are MGHRA and YSYEKL. J lost 0 bases, V lost 2 bases, and 8 bases had no gene match. The CDR3 extends over 17 amino acids. The chain's CDR3 is CASSQNKGTGNSYEQYF. The sequenced CDR3 bases are TGCGCCAGCAGCCAAAATAAAGGGACAGGGAACTCCTACGAG.

Of note for this clone: The CDR3 end lies 3 residues beyond the end of the read and is filled in from the germline J gene. The chain employs TRBV7-3 and TRBJ2-1; TRBD2 aligns across 13 bases. The V gene end was trimmed by 2 bases and the J gene end by 8 bases; junction bases not matched to a gene: 3. Germline CDR1 SGHTA, CDR2 FQGTGA. The CDR3 has 15 amino acids. The CDR3 is CASSLGLAGADEQFF. Incomplete CDR3 DNA: TGTGCCAGCAGCTTAGGACTAGCGGGAGCGGATGAG.

On this clone: The read is 3 residues too short to cover the CDR3 end, so that end is filled in from the germline J gene. The rearrangement joins TRBV20-1 to TRBJ2-3, with TRBD2 as a possible D gene (5 bases). CDR1 is DFQATT, CDR2 SNEGSKA, per germline (reference sequence). The length of the CDR3 is 12 residues. Trimming removed 3 bases at V and 5 bases at J, with 9 bases between. The CDR3 protein is CSASTGEDTQYF. The covered CDR3 bases are TGCAGTGCTAGCACCGGGGAAGATACG.